The T cell receptor (beta chain) described here comes from a study of cytomegalovirus exposure and HLA in healthy donors (dated by TCRdb to 2017 to 2019). In the study overall: An earlier analysis of some 620 of the donors reported approximately 260 Gb of sequence data and about 120 million unique TCR beta sequences obtained from about 180 million T cells. About 280 gigabases of sequencing data and roughly 90 million unique TCR sequences were included in an early release covering around 650 HLA-typed donors. The genetic ancestry cluster associated with self-reported Caucasian donors included about four fifths of the 300 to 450 genotyped donors. The study aimed to test whether cataloging public T cell receptors could reveal signatures of past pathogen exposure. The study profiled the T cell repertoires of 550 to 700 subjects by immunosequencing and related them to cytomegalovirus serostatus. Besides the first cohort of around 700 subjects, a separate validation cohort made up of 120 different subjects was used. To predict cytomegalovirus infection status, the study brought together high-throughput TCR immunosequencing, statistical association of individual TCRs with disease status, and machine learning. In a later analysis, previously published TCR beta repertoires from about 640 donors were re-analyzed and high-resolution HLA genotyping was added so that TCR occurrence patterns could be studied. Rather than drawing on any new phenotypic data, the later analysis identified candidate immune exposures from TCR beta sequences and the way those sequences occurred across donors. In an earlier analysis of several hundred of the donors, high-throughput TCR beta sequencing was used to judge whether each TCR beta V gene segment behaved as functional or pseudogenic. Donor age, sex, ethnicity and CMV serostatus were collected together with the repertoire data. A later genetic analysis took genome-wide SNP genotypes for about 55% of the 666 donors and used that subset as a discovery cohort. All discovery cohort repertoires had been generated on a single sequencing platform. Both class I and class II loci were covered by HLA typing, at four-digit resolution. The number of donors typed differed by locus, with roughly 629-640 for A, B, C, DRB1 and DQB1, roughly 520 for DQA1, approximately 580 for DPA1, and about 450 for DPB1. Because of strong linkage in the cohort, a handful of DR-DQ haplotypes were treated as single units for association and clustering. Among around 400 genotyped donors of the cohort, an average of approximately 240,000 unique TCR beta nucleotide sequences were sequenced per donor, around 18% of them non-productive. General findings and caveats noted by the study authors: A few of the identified cytomegalovirus-associated TCR beta chains were confirmed in vitro to be specific for cytomegalovirus antigens. While some public TCRs were present in many individuals, most TCR sequences turned up only very rarely across donors. The classifier was reported to diagnose cytomegalovirus status with high specificity and sensitivity in both the original cohort and the validation cohort. In an earlier analysis of about 600 of the donors, most TCR beta V segments appeared in productive rearrangements about 87% or about 30% of the time, broadly matching IMGT annotations. Most CMV-associated TCR beta chains appeared to be HLA-restricted in a later analysis, and the HLA associations seemed to be driven largely by CMV exposure. Linkage disequilibrium might explain the correlated functional status among segregating V segments, but an unknown experimental factor could not be excluded. Immune exposure information for the cohort was limited to CMV serostatus. An association between a missense DCLRE1C variant and V-gene and J-gene trimming of TCR beta chains was found in a later genetic analysis and replicated in an independent cohort. Compared with the approximately 700-donor mean, donors in an Asian-associated ancestry cluster had fewer N-insertions in productive TCRs, according to a later genetic analysis. Because some donors lacked HLA typing at each locus, the association tests relied only on the typed subset. According to a later analysis, parvovirus B19, influenza, CMV and Epstein-Barr virus appeared linked to several top co-occurrence clusters. It was suggested by the authors that the approach could potentially be generalized to other disease states and immunological phenotypes. In this cohort, only TCR beta chains were sequenced, and detectable features were limited by the absence of alpha or paired-chain data. Some IMGT-functional V segments, including TRBV6-2 and TRBV6-3, could not be distinguished by the 87-base-pair reads and were therefore excluded. Assigning TCR associations to individual alleles was difficult when HLA alleles, especially DR and DQ, strongly co-occurred. Compared with equally common non-associated chains, HLA-associated TCR beta chains in a later analysis were more clonally expanded and had lower generation probabilities. Because counts were too low, roughly 17 rarely observed V segments, including chromosome 9 orphons, were left out of the earlier analysis of 587 of the donors. A cluster of highly shared sequence variants was judged likely to represent a technical artifact of the sequencing pipeline. Presence/absence analyses assumed roughly uniform sequencing depth across donors, an assumption that may not hold. A total of roughly 160 TCR beta chains were listed by the study as associated with cytomegalovirus. A further reported finding was that TCR beta sequences accurately predicted the HLA-A and HLA-B alleles for most subjects in the first cohort. A later analysis found that TCR association rates varied across HLA loci, with DRB1 alleles showing the most associated TCRs and HLA-C alleles the fewest. In a later analysis, around 15,000 TCR beta sequences were associated with specific HLA alleles at a false discovery rate of 0.05.

With respect to this clone: Its antigen specificity is not known.

The cohort consisted of hundreds of healthy bone marrow donors. At the time of sampling, every cohort member was nominally healthy, though immune exposures that went unrecorded were likely present. The donor tested CMV seropositive and was one of the 289 seropositive cohort members. A peripheral blood sample was collected from each donor, and TCR beta sequencing was performed on peripheral blood mononuclear cells. Genomic DNA extraction from the blood cell samples was performed with the Qiagen DNeasy Blood Extraction Kit. Preparation of the library involved the immunoSEQ multiplex PCR assay. For the multiplex PCR, a mixture combining 60 forward primers for TCR Vbeta segments and 13 reverse primers for TCR Jbeta segments was used. The CDR3 region of rearranged TCR beta genes was amplified from genomic DNA with a multiplex PCR assay. The amplified TCR beta libraries were sequenced on the Illumina HiSeq System as 87-base-pair reads. Per the authors' processing: Across the 640 or so repertoires, a later analysis counted some 81 million unique TCR beta chains, 9.5 million to 12 million of which were shared by at least two donors. Raw reads were error-corrected and collapsed into unique sequences with a nearest-neighbor algorithm that merged closely related sequences to remove PCR and sequencing errors. Alignment of CDR3 sequences to IMGT reference sequences was used to assign V, D and J gene segments. For a sequence to be retained, at least a six-nucleotide match to both a V gene segment and a J gene segment was required. A rearrangement counted as productive if the CDR3 had no stop codons and remained in frame with V and J, and every other rearrangement counted as non-productive. Following IMGT convention, CDR3 was defined as the stretch from the second conserved V-encoded cysteine up to the conserved J-encoded phenylalanine. In an earlier analysis of more than 550 of the donors, sequences lacking an unambiguous match to a single V gene segment were excluded. An earlier analysis of 450 to 650 of the donors called V segments functional above 56.7% productive rearrangements and segregating when the between-donor standard deviation exceeded 5%. A statistical classification framework was developed to diagnose cytomegalovirus status using the catalog of TCR beta chain sequences. In a later analysis, TCR nucleotide sequences were compared against IMGT/GENE-DB human TR gene sequences so that V and J genes could be assigned. The TCRdist pipeline was used in a later analysis to assign CDR3 sequences and most-parsimonious VDJ recombination scenarios. In a later analysis, each TCR beta chain was defined by its CDR3 amino acid sequence together with its V-gene family, and reads lacking a unique V-gene family were excluded. A later analysis removed 500 to 650 highly shared, low-generation-probability nucleotide sequences to deal with suspected cross-contamination and a sequencing artifact. In a later analysis, a clonal expansion index was calculated for each public chain from normalized within-repertoire ranks of inferred template counts. In a later analysis, generation probabilities were computed using a VDJ recombination model fitted to out-of-frame rearrangements, and the results were checked against IGoR. In a later analysis, hypergeometric tests were used to score TCR-TCR, TCR-HLA and TCR-CMV co-occurrence, with a repertoire-size bias correction applied to TCR pairs. False discovery rates were estimated in a later analysis by permuting HLA or CMV assignments 20 times. In a later analysis, co-occurring TCRs were grouped using DBSCAN, and TCRdist sequence similarity was added for clustering within HLA-allele-positive subsets. For co-occurrence clustering, repertoires with fewer than 30,000 or more than 120,000 public chains were excluded, along with five repertoires with anomalous nucleotide sharing. Here the immuneACCESS table is served through TCRdb, limited to in-frame sequences with V and J called. Missing clones are a known gap in these copies; in checked studies unresolved V genes cover under half, and the rest lacks a known reason. V and J calls and clone size are those listed in that table; D and trimming were worked out from the DNA. The data table for this sample lists about 110,000 clones. Together, the top ten hold approximately 6.8% of the sample.

From a lookup of the germline V gene (reference sequence), CDR1 and CDR2 are LNHDA and SQIVND. Compared with germline, V lacks 7 bases and J lacks 4 bases; bases without a gene match: 5. Its CDR3 holds 15 amino acids, cysteine through phenylalanine. The CDR3 DNA has 45 bases and is translated from base 1. The sequence links TRBV19 to TRBJ2-2, with TRBD2 identical over 11 junction bases. The TCR comes from a man aged 40-49 years in good health and CMV-seropositive. Sequencing was performed on PBMCs. The DNA sequence reads TGTGCCAGTACAGGGACTAGCGGTACCACCGGGGAGCTGTTTTTT. Translated, it reads CASTGTSGTTGELFF.